This T cell receptor (beta chain) originates from a study of T-cell reconstitution after alpha-beta-depleted transplantation in children (dated by TCRdb to about 2016). As for the study more broadly: Using TCR repertoire profiling, the study quantitatively followed how T-cell immune reconstitution unfolded in children after TCRalphabeta/CD19-depleted allogeneic hematopoietic cell transplantation. Results the study describes overall, beyond this receptor: Over the following months the frequencies of hyperexpanded clones went down, and after one year T-cell counts and TCRbeta diversity were mostly credited to newly produced T cells. The apparently early recovery of alphabetaT-cell counts about two months after transplant reportedly depended on only several hundred rapidly expanded clones that came from non-depleted graft cells. In some patients, the high TCRbeta diversity seen at day 60 was put down to recipient T cells and intrathymic progenitors that had survived conditioning.

Note on this clonotype: Its antigen is not yet known. Germline is not matched at one junction end, which may reflect a read error.

The treatment or condition label of this sample denotes: allogeneic hematopoietic cell transplantation with graft depleted of TCRalphabeta T cells and CD19 B cells. The transplant recipients were children given TCRalphabeta/CD19-depleted allogeneic hematopoietic cell grafts. The receptor library was made with PCR. The instrument given in TCRdb is Illumina HiSeq 2500. To normalize quantification of the TCRbeta repertoire, the TCR libraries were built with molecular barcoding that relied on unique molecular identifiers. TCRdb reran the public reads through fastp at Q25 and MiXCR, keeping productive beta chains. Rows are unified per CDR3 protein, each entry keeping the most common DNA and genes. This sample comprises approximately 650,000 distinct CDR3 sequences, approximately 14% of them detected only once. Of the sample, 0.79% falls within the top ten clones. Counted from cysteine to phenylalanine, this CDR3 has 12 amino acids. Here the CDR3 DNA is all that survives: 36 bases in frame from base 1. The germline V gene (reference sequence) gives CDR1 as SEHNR and CDR2 as FQNEAQ.

The sequence was collected from a girl aged 2 to 10 with congenital amegakaryocytic thrombocytopenia, due to receive a stem cell transplant. The source material was PBMCs, sampled before TCRalphabeta/CD19-depleted stem cell transplant. The chain links TRBV7-9 with TRBJ1-3, with the D segment identity uncertain. This receptor carries the CDR3 CASSPSVNTIYF. The nucleotides read TGTGCCAGCAGCCCCTCTGTAAACACCATATATTTT.